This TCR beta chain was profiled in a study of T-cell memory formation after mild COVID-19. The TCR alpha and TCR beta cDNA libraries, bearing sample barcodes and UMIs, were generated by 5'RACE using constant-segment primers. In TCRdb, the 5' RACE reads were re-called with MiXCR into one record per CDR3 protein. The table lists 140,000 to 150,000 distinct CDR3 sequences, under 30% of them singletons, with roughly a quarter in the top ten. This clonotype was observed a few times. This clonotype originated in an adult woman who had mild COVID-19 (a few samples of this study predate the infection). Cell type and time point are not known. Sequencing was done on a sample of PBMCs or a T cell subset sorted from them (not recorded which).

The CDR3 DNA sequence: TGTGCCAGCAGCTTCGACGAGGGCACTGAAGCTTTCTTT. Its protein product is CASSFDEGTEAFF. The rearrangement uses TRBV11-3 and TRBJ1-1; D remains unclear. The CDR3 sequence is 13 residues long. Trimming shortened V by 3 bases and J by 4 bases, and 9 bases separated the two germline ends. CDR1 and CDR2 (germline): SGHNT, YENEEA.